This T cell receptor beta chain comes out of a study of cytomegalovirus exposure and HLA in healthy donors. Across the whole study: Early release data held 80 million to 100 million unique TCRs from HLA-typed donors.

The study ran its PCR with 60 Vbeta and 13 Jbeta primers. The assay was immunoSEQ multiplex PCR, and TCRdb's table has in-frame clones only and misses some. The data show around 64,000 clones, with around 61% seen just once and around 3.1% held by the top ten. The receptor was isolated from a woman aged 50 to 65 in good health and CMV-seronegative. Input material: PBMCs.

CDR3 nucleotide sequence: TGCAGCGTTGTGGGACAGGGCCCGGCTTTGAACACTGAAGCTTTCTTT. As protein: CSVVGQGPALNTEAFF. The rearrangement links TRBV29-1 to TRBJ1-1; 9 bases are a match to TRBD1. The V segment lost 4 bases and the J segment 0 bases; nucleotides outside the gene matches: 9. The CDR3 contains 16 residues. Germline assignment: CDR1 SQVTM and CDR2 ANQGSEA.